This paragraph reports one TCR beta chain. The study ran its PCR with 60 Vbeta and 13 Jbeta primers. The data were produced by immunoSEQ multiplex PCR, yet TCRdb's version contains in-frame clones alone and is incomplete. The sample has over 140,000 clones, just under 85% seen once. These data belong to a study of cytomegalovirus exposure and HLA in healthy donors. Sequencing was carried out using PBMCs. The origin of this receptor is a man aged 25-40 years in good health and CMV-seropositive.

This CDR3 reads CASSIKDRGFYEQYF. CDR3 DNA: TGTGCCAGCAGCATCAAGGACAGGGGTTTCTACGAGCAGTACTTC. The chain has TRBV5-6 and TRBJ2-7, with TRBD1 identical over 9 bases. Germline lookup yields CDR1 SGHDT and CDR2 YYEEEE. The ends lost 4 bases at V and 3 bases at J; junction bases unmatched: 8. The CDR3 has 15 residues.